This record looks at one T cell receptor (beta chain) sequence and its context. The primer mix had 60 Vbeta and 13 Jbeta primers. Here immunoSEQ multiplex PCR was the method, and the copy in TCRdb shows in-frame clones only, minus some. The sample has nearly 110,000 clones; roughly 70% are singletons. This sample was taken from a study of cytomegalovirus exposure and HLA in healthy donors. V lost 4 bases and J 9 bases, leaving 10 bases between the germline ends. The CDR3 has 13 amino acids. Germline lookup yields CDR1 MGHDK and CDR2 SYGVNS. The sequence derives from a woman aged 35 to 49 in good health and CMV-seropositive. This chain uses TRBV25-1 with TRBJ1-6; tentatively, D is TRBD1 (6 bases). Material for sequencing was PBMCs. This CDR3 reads CASSGQVGSPLHF. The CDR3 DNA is TGTGCCAGCAGTGGACAGGTGGGTTCACCCCTCCACTTT.